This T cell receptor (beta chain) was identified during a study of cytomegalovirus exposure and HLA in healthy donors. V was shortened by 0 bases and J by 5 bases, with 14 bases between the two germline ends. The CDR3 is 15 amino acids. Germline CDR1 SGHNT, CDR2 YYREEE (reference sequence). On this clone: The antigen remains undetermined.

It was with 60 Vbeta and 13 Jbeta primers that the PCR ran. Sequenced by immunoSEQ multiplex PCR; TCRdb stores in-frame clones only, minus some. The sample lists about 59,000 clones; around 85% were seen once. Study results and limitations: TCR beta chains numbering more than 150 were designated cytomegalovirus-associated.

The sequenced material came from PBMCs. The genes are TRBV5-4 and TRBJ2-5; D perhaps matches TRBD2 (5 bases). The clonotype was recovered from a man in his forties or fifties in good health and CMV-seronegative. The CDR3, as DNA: TGTGCCAGCAGCTTGGACCGGGGTCGAAGGGAGACCCAGTACTTC. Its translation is CASSLDRGRRETQYF.